These T cell receptor beta chains were read from a single sample in a study of STAT5B mutations in CD4+ large granular lymphocyte leukemia. The data were produced by immunoSEQ multiplex PCR, yet TCRdb's version contains in-frame clones alone and is incomplete. The sample lists 31,000 or so clones, approximately 79% seen once, with approximately 2.1% in the top ten. The sample comprised CD4+ T cells from blood buffy coats. The source is a human donor in good health. Each CDR3 is given with its conserved first and last residue. D genes are given only for firm matches. Expanded clones get a size class; other rows say once, few or many, or leave the size out.

cdr3_aa cdr3_nt clone_size j_call v_call d_call cdr3_length
CSVWGSRNTEAFF TGCAGCGTCTGGGGGTCACGGAACACTGAAGCTTTCTTT . TRBJ1-1 TRBV29-1 . 13
CASPLEKLSRNTEAFF TGTGCCAGCCCTCTTGAAAAGTTAAGCCGGAACACTGAAGCTTTCTTT . TRBJ1-1 TRBV27 . 16
CASSLMPRYGYTF TGTGCCAGCAGCCTCATGCCGAGATATGGCTACACCTTC . TRBJ1-2 TRBV11-2 . 13
CASSIPGQGFTGELFF TGTGCCAGCAGCATTCCGGGACAGGGGTTCACCGGGGAGCTGTTTTTT . TRBJ2-2 TRBV14 TRBD1 16
CASSQVGMTGGSGNTIYF TGCGCCAGCAGCCAAGTGGGGATGACAGGGGGCTCTGGAAACACCATATATTTT few TRBJ1-3 TRBV4-1 TRBD1 18
CASSGSPSRGNTYEQYF TGTGCCAGCAGCGGCTCCCCATCCCGTGGAAACACCTACGAGCAGTACTTC . TRBJ2-7 TRBV7-6 . 17
CASSGRGRAGTDTQYF TGCGCCAGCAGCGGGCGGGGCCGCGCGGGCACAGATACGCAGTATTTT . TRBJ2-3 TRBV5-1 . 16
CAWRGNGVYEQYF TGTGCCTGGAGGGGGAACGGGGTCTACGAGCAGTACTTC . TRBJ2-7 TRBV30 . 13
CASSDSREWDYDEKLFF TGTGCCAGCAGTGACTCTAGGGAGTGGGACTACGATGAAAAACTGTTTTTT . TRBJ1-4 TRBV6-4 . 17
CASRKDTNIEFF TGCGCCAGCAGGAAAGATACGAATATTGAGTTCTTC . TRBJ2-1 TRBV10-2 . 12
CASSTAGTGGNEQFF TGCGCCAGCAGCACCGCCGGGACAGGGGGAAATGAGCAGTTCTTC . TRBJ2-1 TRBV5-1 TRBD1 15
CASSPTSGATGELFF TGCGCCAGCAGTCCGACTAGCGGAGCCACCGGGGAGCTGTTTTTT . TRBJ2-2 TRBV10-1 TRBD2 15
CASSLVGLPYGYTF TGTGCCAGCAGCTTAGTAGGTCTTCCCTATGGCTACACCTTC once TRBJ1-2 TRBV7-8 . 14
CASSNSGQGYEKLFF TGTGCCAGTAGCAATAGTGGACAGGGGTATGAAAAACTGTTTTTT . TRBJ1-4 TRBV19 TRBD1 15
CASSPQASLRGGNEQFF TGTGCCAGCAGCCCCCAAGCCTCGTTGCGGGGGGGCAATGAGCAGTTCTTC . TRBJ2-1 TRBV7-3 TRBD2 17
CASSLDNQPQHF TGTGCCAGCAGCTTGGATAATCAGCCCCAGCATTTT . TRBJ1-5 TRBV5-4 . 12
CASSYLAGDTDTQYF TGTGCCAGCAGTTACTTAGCGGGAGATACAGATACGCAGTATTTT . TRBJ2-3 TRBV6-6 TRBD2 15
CASRSTGLDEQYF TGCGCCAGCAGGTCGACAGGGTTGGACGAGCAGTACTTC few TRBJ2-7 TRBV5-1 TRBD1 13
CASSPDRGPGLRKTTDTQYF TGCGCCAGCAGCCCCGACAGGGGGCCCGGTTTAAGAAAGACCACAGATACGCAGTATTTT . TRBJ2-3 TRBV5-1 TRBD1 20
CASSRRTGSGFNEQFF TGTGCCAGCAGCCGAAGGACAGGAAGCGGATTCAATGAGCAGTTCTTC once TRBJ2-1 TRBV7-8 TRBD1 16
CASRETGYGELFF TGTGCCAGTAGGGAGACAGGGTACGGGGAGCTGTTTTTT . TRBJ2-2 TRBV19 TRBD1 13
CASLNGAVAFF TGTGCCAGCCTAAACGGGGCAGTAGCTTTCTTT . TRBJ1-1 TRBV28 . 11
CASSIGSGTSTHEQYF TGTGCCAGTAGTATAGGGTCCGGGACTAGCACCCACGAGCAGTACTTC . TRBJ2-7 TRBV19 TRBD2 16
CASSQEVTGVSPLHF TGCGCCAGCAGCCAAGAGGTGACAGGGGTTTCCCCCCTCCACTTT . TRBJ1-6 TRBV4-1 TRBD1 15
CASSSYTGGHTIYF TGTGCCAGCAGTTCGTACACAGGGGGACACACCATATATTTT . TRBJ1-3 TRBV27 TRBD1 14
CASSFGTANTGEPFF TGTGCCAGCAGCTTTGGGACAGCGAACACCGGGGAGCCGTTTTTT once TRBJ2-2 TRBV5-4 TRBD1 15
CASSEEGEKLFF TGTGCCAGCAGTGAAGAGGGAGAAAAACTGTTTTTT . TRBJ1-4 TRBV2 . 12
CASSQDLTGALCEQYF TGTGCCAGCAGCCAAGATTTAACGGGTGCCCTCTGCGAGCAGTACTTC . TRBJ2-7 TRBV4-2 . 16